Listed below are T cell receptor beta chains from one sample, sequenced in a study of OX40 agonist ivuxolimab in advanced cancers. Produced via immunoSEQ multiplex PCR; TCRdb's table is partial and in-frame only. The data contain 35,000 to 50,000 clones, approximately 90% of them seen just once; the ten biggest clones take up around 12%. This specimen consisted of CD4+ or CD8+ T cells sorted from blood, obtained in a trial of the OX40 agonist ivuxolimab. The receptors stem from an adult with an advanced solid tumor such as melanoma, head and neck, liver or kidney cancer. The CDR3 runs from the conserved cysteine through the conserved F or W. Each record gives: J gene, V gene, clone size, D gene, CDR3 protein, CDR3 DNA. The D gene is left open where the match is weak. The listing skips clone size in some rows; elsewhere it reads once, few, many or a size class.

>TRBJ1-1|TRBV28|-|-
CASSHDGSEAFF
TGTGCCAGCAGTCACGACGGTAGTGAAGCTTTCTTT
>TRBJ1-1|TRBV28|-|-
CASSFRGRSEAFF
TGTGCCAGCAGTTTCCGCGGACGTTCTGAAGCTTTCTTT
>TRBJ1-1|TRBV6-5|-|-
CASSYSGSREAFF
TGTGCCAGCAGTTACTCTGGGTCCCGTGAAGCTTTCTTT
>TRBJ2-1|TRBV25-1|-|TRBD2
CASSEEGLAGVNEQFF
TGTGCCAGCAGTGAAGAGGGACTAGCGGGAGTGAATGAGCAGTTCTTC
>TRBJ2-7|TRBV29-1|-|TRBD2
CSARTSGSSYEQYF
TGCAGCGCAAGGACTAGCGGGAGTTCCTACGAGCAGTACTTC
>TRBJ1-2|TRBV27|-|-
CASSTTGTGYGYTF
TGTGCCAGCAGTACGACCGGCACGGGGTATGGCTACACCTTC
>TRBJ1-4|TRBV2|once|-
CASSEVRRNLEKLFF
TGTGCCAGCAGTGAAGTGCGGCGGAACCTTGAAAAACTGTTTTTT
>TRBJ2-3|TRBV7-9|-|TRBD2
CASSKGASGSGDAQYF
TGTGCCAGCAGCAAGGGAGCTAGCGGGAGTGGGGATGCGCAGTATTTT
>TRBJ2-7|TRBV19|-|TRBD1
CASSIGPGTGCTYEQYF
TGTGCCAGTAGTATAGGCCCCGGGACAGGGTGCACCTACGAGCAGTACTTC
>TRBJ2-3|TRBV4-2|-|-
CASSQDLPWTATDTQYF
TGTGCCAGCAGCCAAGATCTGCCCTGGACAGCCACAGATACGCAGTATTTT
>TRBJ2-7|TRBV13|-|TRBD2
CASSSRTSGEITYEQYF
TGTGCCAGCAGCTCAAGGACTAGCGGGGAGATTACCTACGAGCAGTACTTC
>TRBJ1-3|TRBV6-1|-|TRBD1
CATGGRFSGNTIYF
TGTGCCACAGGGGGAAGATTCTCTGGAAACACCATATATTTT
>TRBJ1-2|TRBV5-4|-|-
CASSFMGGADYGYTF
TGTGCCAGCAGCTTTATGGGGGGAGCTGACTATGGCTACACCTTC
>TRBJ1-4|TRBV7-8|-|-
CASSPRRLEKLFF
TGTGCCAGCAGCCCCCGGAGATTAGAAAAACTGTTTTTT
>TRBJ2-3|TRBV28|-|-
CASSWTQPTDTQYF
TGTGCCAGCAGTTGGACGCAACCCACAGATACGCAGTATTTT
>TRBJ1-1|TRBV6-5|-|-
CASSPRAGMNTEAFF
TGTGCCAGCAGTCCTAGGGCGGGCATGAACACTGAAGCTTTCTTT
>TRBJ2-7|TRBV27|-|-
CASSFRAHLYEQYF
TGTGCCAGCAGTTTTCGGGCGCACCTTTACGAGCAGTACTTC